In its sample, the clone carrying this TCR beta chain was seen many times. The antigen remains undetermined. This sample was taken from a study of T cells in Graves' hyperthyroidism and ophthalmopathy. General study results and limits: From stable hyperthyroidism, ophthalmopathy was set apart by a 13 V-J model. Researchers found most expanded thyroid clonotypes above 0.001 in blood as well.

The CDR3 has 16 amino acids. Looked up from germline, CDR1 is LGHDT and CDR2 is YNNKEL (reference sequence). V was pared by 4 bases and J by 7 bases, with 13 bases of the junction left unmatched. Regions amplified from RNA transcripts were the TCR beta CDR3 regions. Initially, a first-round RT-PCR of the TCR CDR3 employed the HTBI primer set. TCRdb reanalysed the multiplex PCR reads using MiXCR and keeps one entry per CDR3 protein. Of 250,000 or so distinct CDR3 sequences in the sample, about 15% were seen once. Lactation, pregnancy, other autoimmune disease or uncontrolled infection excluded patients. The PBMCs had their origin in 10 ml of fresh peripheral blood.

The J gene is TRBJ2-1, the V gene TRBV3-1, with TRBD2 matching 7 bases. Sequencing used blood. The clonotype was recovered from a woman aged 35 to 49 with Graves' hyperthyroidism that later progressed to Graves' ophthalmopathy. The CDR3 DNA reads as TGTGCCAGCAGCCCTCTTCGGACTAGTTTGTTTAATGAGCAGTTCTTC. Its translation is CASSPLRTSLFNEQFF.